The sequence of this T cell receptor beta chain was determined in a study of PD-1 blockade in classical Hodgkin lymphoma. The CDR3 consists of 16 residues. CDR1 LNHDA and CDR2 SQIVND come from the germline V gene (reference sequence). Germline trimming cut 4 bases from V and 4 bases from J; bases unmatched to any gene: 11. The time point denotes: cycle 4 day 1 (C4D1), after 5 to 7 weeks of nivolumab. All patients relapsed after autologous stem cell transplantation, and brentuximab vedotin exposure varied. Some clones are missing from TCRdb's copy, which holds only in-frame ones; the method was immunoSEQ multiplex PCR. The sample shows roughly 86,000 clones, nearly 85% of them seen only once.

The TCR originated in a human donor with classical Hodgkin lymphoma. This chain connects TRBV19 to TRBJ1-2, with 8 nucleotides matching TRBD1. The input for sequencing was peripheral blood mononuclear cells (PBMCs), taken before the fourth cycle of nivolumab. CDR3 amino acids: CASSTLPGGPVYGYTF. In DNA form, the CDR3 reads TGTGCCAGTAGTACCCTTCCAGGGGGCCCCGTCTATGGCTACACCTTC.